This TCR beta chain was obtained from a study of blood T cells in healthy people across ages. A sample-barcoded 5' primer and a J-beta primer mix were used in a second PCR of roughly 6 to 12 cycles. Every molecule of cDNA carried a tag from a template-switch adaptor with 12 random nucleotides. Each single sample gave us at least 3 million CDR3-containing paired-end reads. TCRdb ran MiXCR on the 5' RACE reads and lists one entry per CDR3 protein. The sample contains over 600,000 distinct CDR3 sequences, 40% to 50% of which appear only once. This clonotype has only a few counts. The clonotype originates from a man older than 75 in good health. The sample comprised blood.

This CDR3 reads CASNLAGMGLAKNIQYF. The CDR3 bases are TGTGCCAGCAACTTAGCCGGGATGGGATTAGCCAAAAACATTCAGTACTTC. This sequence joins TRBV6-2 or TRBV6-3 and TRBJ2-4; D may be TRBD2 (5 bases). CDR3 length equals 17 residues. CDR1 is MNHEY and CDR2 is SVGEGT in the germline V gene. V lost 7 bases and J lost 0, with 19 bases in between.